This T cell receptor beta chain appears in the sequencing data of a study of T cell repertoires in cytomegalovirus infection. General study points: Dominating the ex vivo response were HLA-C-restricted CMV-specific TCR beta clonotypes.

TCRdb independently ran MiXCR on the reads; one entry per CDR3 protein. The sample lists roughly 500,000 distinct CDR3 sequences; roughly 12% were seen once. This clonotype was seen at least ten times. Its target is not known. The TCR was taken from a human donor in good health (CMV status not recorded). Some clones in this sample may be carry-over from other donors' samples. Sequences were obtained from PBMCs.

CDR3 sequence reads: CASRFSSTGRSGANVLTF. As DNA, the CDR3 is TGTGCCAGCAGATTCTCCTCGACAGGTCGATCTGGGGCCAACGTCCTGACTTTC. The chain has TRBV6-1 and TRBJ2-6; TRBD1 is a possible D gene (6 bases). There are 18 residues in the CDR3. V was cut by 6 bases and J by 1 base, with 19 bases left in between. Germline lookup yields CDR1 MNHNS and CDR2 SASEGT.